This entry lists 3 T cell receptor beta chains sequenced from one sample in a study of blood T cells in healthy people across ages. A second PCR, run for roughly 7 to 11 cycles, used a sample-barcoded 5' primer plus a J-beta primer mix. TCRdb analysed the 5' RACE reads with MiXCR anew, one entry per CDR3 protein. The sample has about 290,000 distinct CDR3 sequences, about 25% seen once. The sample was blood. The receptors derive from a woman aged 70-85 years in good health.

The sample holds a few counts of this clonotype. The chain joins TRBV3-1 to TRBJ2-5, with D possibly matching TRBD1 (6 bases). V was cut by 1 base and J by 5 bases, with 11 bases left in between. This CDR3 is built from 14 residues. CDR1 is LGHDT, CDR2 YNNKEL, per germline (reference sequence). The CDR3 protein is CASSQGGQMETQYF. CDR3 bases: TGTGCCAGCAGCCAAGGCGGACAGATGGAGACCCAGTACTTC.

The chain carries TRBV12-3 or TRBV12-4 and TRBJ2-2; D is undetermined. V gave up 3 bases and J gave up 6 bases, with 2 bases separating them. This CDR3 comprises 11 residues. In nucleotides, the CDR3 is TGTGCCAGCAGTTTCCCCGGGGAGCTGTTTTTT. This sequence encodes CASSFPGELFF.

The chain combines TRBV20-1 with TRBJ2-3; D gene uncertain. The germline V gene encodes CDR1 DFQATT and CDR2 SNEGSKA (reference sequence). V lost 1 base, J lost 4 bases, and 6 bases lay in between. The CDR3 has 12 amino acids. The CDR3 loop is CSARGRSDTQYF. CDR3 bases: TGCAGTGCTAGAGGACGGTCAGATACGCAGTATTTT.